Following are 31 T cell receptor beta chains from one sample sequenced in a study of T-cell memory formation after mild COVID-19. TCRdb passed the 5' RACE reads through MiXCR, listing each CDR3 protein once. The data contain 550,000 to 650,000 distinct CDR3 sequences, roughly 17% of them singletons. Sample: PBMCs or a T cell subset sorted from them (not recorded which). The receptors come from an adult woman who had mild COVID-19 (a few samples of this study predate the infection). Cell type and time point are not known.

This clonotype was recorded a few times. V and J are TRBV4-3 and TRBJ2-4; 7 positions agree with TRBD2. V trimming: 0 bases; J trimming: 7 bases; junction bases outside the gene matches: 15. The CDR3 is 18 residues long. Germline V gene sequence: CDR1 LGHNA, CDR2 YSLEER. Written as DNA, the CDR3 is TGCGCCAGCAGCCAAGATAGAAGGCTAGCGGCCGGAGAGAACATTCAGTACTTC. It codes for CASSQDRRLAAGENIQYF.

This clonotype appeared a few times. V is TRBV11-2 and J is TRBJ2-7; 8 positions match TRBD2. V shed 7 bases and J 4 bases; nucleotides not matched to a gene: 12. Per germline, CDR1 SGHAT and CDR2 FQNNGV. This CDR3 contains 15 residues. In DNA, the CDR3 is TGTGCCAGCACCCCCGGGGGGGAGAAGATTTACGAGCAGTACTTC. It encodes CASTPGGEKIYEQYF.

The table lists this clonotype with many counts. J is TRBJ2-5 and V is TRBV7-6; TRBD1 aligns across 10 bases. Unmatched junction bases numbered 12, after V lost 5 bases and J lost 9 bases. The CDR3 is 15 residues long. Per germline, CDR1 SGHVS and CDR2 FNYEAQ. DNA for the CDR3: TGTGCCAGCAGCCCTCAACCGGGACAGGGGTCGGCCCAGTACTTC. This encodes CASSPQPGQGSAQYF.

This clonotype was observed a single time. The rearrangement links TRBV29-1 to TRBJ1-2; perhaps TRBD1 as D (5 bases). The CDR3 runs 21 residues. Trimming removed 0 bases from V and 3 bases from J, with 32 bases in between. Germline loops: CDR1 SQVTM, CDR2 ANQGSEA. The CDR3 spells CSVEDDVARPTRDLLDYGYTF. The CDR3, as DNA: TGCAGCGTTGAAGATGATGTGGCGAGACCCACGAGGGACCTACTTGACTATGGCTACACCTTC.

This clonotype was observed a few times. V is TRBV5-1 and J is TRBJ1-2, with TRBD1 as a possible D gene (5 bases). Trimming took off 0 bases at V and 4 bases at J, with 19 bases between the two ends. Germline V gene lookup returns CDR1 SGHRS and CDR2 YFSETQ. This CDR3 comprises 17 residues. The CDR3 DNA sequence: TGCGCCAGCAGCTTGGGCCCCACCGGGACGGACTCCTATGGCTACACCTTC. Amino acid sequence: CASSLGPTGTDSYGYTF.

The chain has TRBV12-3 or TRBV12-4 and TRBJ1-4; TRBD1 matches at 8 bases. There are 14 residues in the CDR3. V was clipped by 7 bases and J by 4 bases; unmatched bases: 5. The DNA of the CDR3 is TGTGCCAGCACCAGGGACAGGCTTAATGAAAAACTGTTTTTT. It is translated as CASTRDRLNEKLFF.

This clonotype has a handful of counts. This chain joins TRBV12-3 or TRBV12-4 and TRBJ2-2; 12 positions agree with TRBD2. V lost 4 bases to trimming and J lost 9 bases; unmatched junction nucleotides: 6. The CDR3 spans 15 residues. The CDR3 reads CASSSTSGGHRELFF. CDR3 sequence (DNA): TGTGCCAGCAGTTCGACTAGCGGGGGCCATAGGGAGCTGTTTTTT.

This clonotype has a handful of counts. V is TRBV5-1 and J is TRBJ1-1; D gene uncertain. V lost 0 bases, J lost 11 bases, and 14 bases lay in between. The CDR3 spans 13 residues. Germline CDR1 SGHRS, CDR2 YFSETQ. CDR3 nucleotides: TGCGCCAGCAGCTTGGGCGGGCAGCCTCGGGCTTTCTTT. Translated: CASSLGGQPRAFF.

The rearrangement uses TRBV4-1 and TRBJ2-1; 10 bases map to TRBD1. Germline V gene data show CDR1 as MGHRA and CDR2 as YSYEKL. This CDR3 has 14 amino acids. V gave up 6 bases and J gave up 5 bases; unmatched junction bases: 4. DNA for the CDR3: TGCGCCAGCAGTTGGGACAGGGGAGACAATGAGCAGTTCTTC. Residues: CASSWDRGDNEQFF.

The V gene is TRBV6-6, the J gene TRBJ2-3; 11 bases align to TRBD2. This CDR3 has 16 residues. V trimming: 7 bases; J trimming: 4 bases; junction bases outside the gene matches: 10. CDR1 and CDR2 from the germline V gene are MNHNY and SVGAGI (reference sequence). The CDR3: CASNPYALAGADTQYF. CDR3 in DNA: TGTGCCAGCAACCCCTATGCACTAGCGGGGGCAGATACGCAGTATTTT.

The table lists this clonotype with a few counts. The chain joins TRBV29-1 to TRBJ2-1; 8 positions agree with TRBD2. From germline, CDR1 is SQVTM and CDR2 ANQGSEA. The CDR3 is made up of 14 amino acids. V gave up 6 bases and J gave up 7 bases; unmatched junction bases: 11. The DNA of the CDR3 is TGCAGCGTCTTGCCAAGCGGGGGCCGAAATGAGCAGTTCTTC. The encoded protein is CSVLPSGGRNEQFF.

The chain employs TRBV29-1 and TRBJ2-3; tentative D call: TRBD2 (6 bases). The germline V gene encodes CDR1 SQVTM and CDR2 ANQGSEA. Between the trimmed V and J ends, which lost 4 bases and 2 bases, there was a span of 13 bases. CDR3 length: 14 amino acids. The CDR3 DNA reads as TGCAGCGTTGGGAGGGCCTCCGTCACAGATACGCAGTATTTT. Its translation: CSVGRASVTDTQYF.

The chain carries TRBV29-1 and TRBJ2-1, with 8 bases that match TRBD1. J lost 15 bases, V lost 5 bases, and 15 bases had no gene match. This CDR3 contains 13 residues. The germline CDR1 and CDR2 sequences are SQVTM and ANQGSEA. CDR3 sequence: CSVSPGQGVVGFF. For the CDR3, the DNA is TGCAGCGTTTCTCCCGGACAGGGTGTCGTCGGGTTCTTC.

This sequence joins TRBV27 and TRBJ1-3; D gene uncertain. Looked up from germline, CDR1 is MNHEY and CDR2 is SMNVEV (reference sequence). Trimming took 4 bases from V and 4 from J, leaving 14 bases between them. This CDR3 has 15 residues. CDR3 nucleotide sequence: TGTGCCAGCAGTTCCCCTAGGTTGGGCGGAAACACCATATATTTT. Translating gives CASSSPRLGGNTIYF.

This chain uses TRBV30 with TRBJ2-7; TRBD1 matches 9 bases. The CDR3 runs 14 residues. V lost 0 bases to trimming and J lost 6 bases; unmatched junction nucleotides: 6. Per germline, CDR1 GTSNPN and CDR2 SVGIG (reference sequence). CDR3 bases: TGTGCCTGGAGTGTCTGGGGACAGGGAATCGAGCAGTACTTC. The encoded protein is CAWSVWGQGIEQYF.

V usage is TRBV4-3 and J usage is TRBJ1-6, with TRBD1 identical over 7 bases. CDR3 length: 15 residues. V was pared by 4 bases and J by 5 bases, with 5 bases of the junction left unmatched. CDR1 is LGHNA, CDR2 YSLEER, per germline. CDR3 bases: TGCGCCAGCAGCCTGGGACAGACAAATAATTCACCCCTCCACTTT. This sequence encodes CASSLGQTNNSPLHF.

This clonotype was seen only a few times. The gene calls are TRBV11-2 and TRBJ2-1; 7 nucleotides align to TRBD1. Germline V gene lookup returns CDR1 SGHAT and CDR2 FQNNGV. The CDR3 is 15 residues long. The V and J ends lost 1 base and 6 bases, in that order; junction bases with no gene match: 6. The CDR3 loop reads CASSLGGQLTNEQFF. As DNA, the CDR3 is TGTGCCAGCAGCTTAGGGGGACAGTTGACCAATGAGCAGTTCTTC.

The V and J genes are TRBV12-3 or TRBV12-4 and TRBJ2-1, with no clear D. V shed 2 bases and J shed 2 bases, with 10 bases lying between them. The CDR3 loop spans 15 amino acids. CDR3 protein: CASSLSRNTYNEQFF. DNA of the CDR3: TGTGCCAGCAGTTTATCGCGGAATACCTACAATGAGCAGTTCTTC.

V gene TRBV20-1 combines with J gene TRBJ1-5; 7 bases are a match to TRBD1. Germline-derived CDR1 and CDR2 are DFQATT and SNEGSKA (reference sequence). The CDR3 length is 14 residues. V dropped 4 bases and J dropped 4; count of bases not matched to a gene: 7. The CDR3 here is CSAKGAGVNQPQHF. In DNA, the CDR3 is TGCAGTGCTAAGGGGGCAGGGGTTAATCAGCCCCAGCATTTT.

The chain carries TRBV5-1 and TRBJ2-1; 9 nucleotides line up with TRBD2. Looked up from germline, CDR1 is SGHRS and CDR2 is YFSETQ. The CDR3 loop spans 17 amino acids. V shed 4 bases and J 3 bases; nucleotides not matched to a gene: 11. The CDR3 nucleotides are TGCGCCAGCAGCAGTGGGGAAAGCGGGGGGATCTACAATGAGCAGTTCTTC. Translated, it gives CASSSGESGGIYNEQFF.

This clonotype has more than one count but fewer than ten. The chain couples TRBV30 to TRBJ2-2, with TRBD2 identical over 7 bases. The CDR3 loop spans 12 amino acids. Looked up from germline, CDR1 is GTSNPN and CDR2 is SVGIG (reference sequence). The junction had 5 bases not matched to a gene; V was cut back by 8 bases and J by 5 bases. CDR3 DNA sequence: TGTGCCGGAGGGCGGGAGACCGGGGAGCTGTTTTTT. Translation gives CAGGRETGELFF.

This clonotype was counted a few times. V usage is TRBV12-3 or TRBV12-4 and J usage is TRBJ2-3; the D is unclear. The CDR3 runs to 14 residues. The V end lost 2 bases, the J end lost 1 base, and 7 bases lay between the germline ends. CDR3 region: CASSLFQGTDTQYF. The CDR3 coding sequence is TGTGCCAGCAGTTTATTCCAGGGCACAGATACGCAGTATTTT.

V is TRBV4-3 and J is TRBJ2-7; 13 positions match TRBD2. The V gene end was trimmed by 0 bases and the J gene end by 6 bases; junction bases not matched to a gene: 14. The CDR3 is 19 residues long. The germline CDR1 and CDR2 sequences are LGHNA and YSLEER. For the CDR3, the DNA is TGCGCCAGCAGCCAAGAGGTACTAGCGGGAGGGCCGGGCAAGGGCGAGCAGTACTTC. Amino acid sequence: CASSQEVLAGGPGKGEQYF.

This rearrangement joins TRBV15 to TRBJ2-5, with 10 positions matching TRBD2. V lost 1 base and J lost 2; bases outside the gene matches: 4. The CDR3 spans 16 residues. In germline, CDR1 is LNHNV, CDR2 YYDKDF (reference sequence). The CDR3 DNA is TGTGCCACCAGCAGAGCTATAGCGGGAGGACAAGAGACCCAGTACTTC. Amino acids: CATSRAIAGGQETQYF.

In this sample, this clonotype turned up a few times. The chain employs TRBV5-1 and TRBJ2-1; 14 bases agree with TRBD2. The CDR3 consists of 16 residues. CDR1 and CDR2 (germline): SGHRS, YFSETQ. V was pared by 3 bases and J by 10 bases, with 9 bases of the junction left unmatched. CDR3 protein: CASSSLTSGGAGEQFF. The CDR3 DNA reads as TGCGCCAGCAGCTCCCTGACTAGCGGGGGGGCAGGGGAGCAGTTCTTC.

The table lists this clonotype with many counts. At one end, the junction sequence differs from germline, possibly due to a read error. CDR3 residues: CASSLANYGYTF. In nucleotides, the CDR3 is TGCGCCAGCAGCTTGGCCAACTATGGCTACACCTTC. J is TRBJ1-2 and V is TRBV12-3 or TRBV12-4; no clear D gene. The CDR3 is 12 residues long.

In its sample, this clonotype was seen many times. The chain combines TRBV7-9 with TRBJ2-5; unclear D gene. The CDR3 is made up of 12 amino acids. In germline, CDR1 is SEHNR, CDR2 FQNEAQ (reference sequence). With 5 bases removed from V and 7 bases from J, the gap between germline ends came to 11 bases. In DNA, the CDR3 is TGTGCCAGCAGCCCGCGTGATCCGACCCAGTACTTC. It codes for CASSPRDPTQYF.

The rearrangement joins TRBV24-1 to TRBJ1-5; unclear D gene. There are 14 residues in the CDR3. Per the germline V gene, CDR1 is KGHDR and CDR2 is SFDVKD. V lost 3 bases, J lost 3 bases, and 8 bases lay in between. The CDR3 reads CATSDPRTNQPQHF. The CDR3 DNA follows: TGTGCCACCAGTGATCCCAGGACCAATCAGCCCCAGCATTTT.

This clonotype turned up a few times. This chain joins TRBV5-4 and TRBJ2-7, with TRBD1 matching 8 bases. The CDR3 is 14 amino acids. The V gene end was trimmed by 4 bases and the J gene end by 4 bases; junction bases not matched to a gene: 7. Germline V gene lookup returns CDR1 SGHNT and CDR2 YYREEE (reference sequence). Here the CDR3 reads CASSPGYRGYEQYF. CDR3 bases: TGTGCCAGCAGCCCCGGGTACAGGGGGTACGAGCAGTACTTC. The full variable domain, in which reference TRBV5-4 and TRBJ2-7 provide the parts outside the CDR3, is ETGVTQSPTHLIKTRGQQVTLRCSSQSGHNTVSWYQQALGQGPQFIFQYYREEENGRGNFPPRFSGLQFPNYSSELNVNALELDDSALYLCASSPGYRGYEQYFGPGTRLTVT.

This clonotype was observed a handful of times. J is TRBJ1-4 and V is TRBV4-2; 8 bases match TRBD1. The length of the CDR3 is 16 residues. With 0 bases clipped from V and 1 base from J, the junction kept 1 base outside the gene matches. CDR1 and CDR2 from the germline V gene are LGHNA and YNFKEQ. The CDR3 protein is CASSQDRGQTNEKLFF. DNA for the CDR3: TGTGCCAGCAGCCAAGACAGGGGGCAAACTAATGAAAAACTGTTTTTT.

This sequence joins TRBV19 and TRBJ2-7, with 9 bases fitting TRBD1. V shed 5 bases, J shed 3 bases, and the junction held 5 bases outside the gene matches. The CDR3 covers 14 residues. Germline loops: CDR1 LNHDA, CDR2 SQIVND (reference sequence). As DNA, the CDR3 is TGTGCCAGTAGTCGGACAGGGGAGAACTACGAGCAGTACTTC. Translated, it gives CASSRTGENYEQYF.